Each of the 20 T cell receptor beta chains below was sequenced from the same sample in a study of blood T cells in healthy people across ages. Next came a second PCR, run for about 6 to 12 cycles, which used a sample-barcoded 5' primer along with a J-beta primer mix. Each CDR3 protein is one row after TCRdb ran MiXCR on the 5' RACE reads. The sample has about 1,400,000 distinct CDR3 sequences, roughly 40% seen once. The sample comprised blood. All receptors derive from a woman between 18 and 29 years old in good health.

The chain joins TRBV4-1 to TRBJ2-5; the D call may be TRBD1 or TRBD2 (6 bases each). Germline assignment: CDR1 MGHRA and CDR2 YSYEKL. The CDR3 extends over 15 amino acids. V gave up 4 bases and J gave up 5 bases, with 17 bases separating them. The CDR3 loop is CASSLGGGGHETQYF. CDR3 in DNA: TGCGCCAGCAGCCTCGGGGGTGGGGGGCATGAGACCCAGTACTTC.

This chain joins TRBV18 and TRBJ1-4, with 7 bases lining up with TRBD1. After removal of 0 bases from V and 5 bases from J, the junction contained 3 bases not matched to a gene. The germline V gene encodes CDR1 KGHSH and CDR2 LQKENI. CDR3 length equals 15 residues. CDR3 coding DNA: TGTGCCAGCTCACCACCGGGACAGCCGAATGAAAAACTGTTTTTT. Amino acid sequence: CASSPPGQPNEKLFF.

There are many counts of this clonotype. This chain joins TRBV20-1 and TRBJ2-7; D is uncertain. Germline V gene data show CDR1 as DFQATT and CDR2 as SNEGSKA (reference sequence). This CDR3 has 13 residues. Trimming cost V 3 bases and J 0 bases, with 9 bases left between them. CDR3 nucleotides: TGCAGTGCTAGGGCCCCTGCCTCCTACGAGCAGTACTTC. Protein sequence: CSARAPASYEQYF.

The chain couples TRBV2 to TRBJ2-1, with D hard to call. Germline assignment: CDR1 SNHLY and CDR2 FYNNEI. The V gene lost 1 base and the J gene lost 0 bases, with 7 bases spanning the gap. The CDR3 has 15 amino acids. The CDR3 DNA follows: TGTGCCAGCAGTGAAGGGGTCAGCTCCTACAATGAGCAGTTCTTC. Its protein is CASSEGVSSYNEQFF.

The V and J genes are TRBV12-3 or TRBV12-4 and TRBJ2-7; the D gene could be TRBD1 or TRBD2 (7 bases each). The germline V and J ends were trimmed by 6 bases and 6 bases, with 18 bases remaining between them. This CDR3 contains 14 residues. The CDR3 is CASSPQGGGSEQYF. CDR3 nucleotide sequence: TGTGCCAGCAGCCCTCAGGGGGGGGGTAGCGAGCAGTACTTC.

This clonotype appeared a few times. CDR3 sequence reads: CASSSQGLWETQYF. As DNA, the CDR3 is TGTGCCAGCAGCTCACAGGGACTTTGGGAGACCCAGTACTTC. V and J are TRBV7-2 and TRBJ2-4; D possibly matches TRBD1 or TRBD2 (6 bases each). The J call may be faulty, since TRBJ2-5 better matches the DNA end. Germline CDR1 is SGHTA and CDR2 is FQGNSA. This CDR3 comprises 14 residues.

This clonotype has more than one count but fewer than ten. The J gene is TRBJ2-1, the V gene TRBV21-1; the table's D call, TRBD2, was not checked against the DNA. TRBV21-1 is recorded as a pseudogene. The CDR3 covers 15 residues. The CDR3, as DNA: TGTGCCAGCAGCAAAAAGCGGGCACGGGACAATGAGCAGTTCTTC. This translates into CASSKKRARDNEQFF.

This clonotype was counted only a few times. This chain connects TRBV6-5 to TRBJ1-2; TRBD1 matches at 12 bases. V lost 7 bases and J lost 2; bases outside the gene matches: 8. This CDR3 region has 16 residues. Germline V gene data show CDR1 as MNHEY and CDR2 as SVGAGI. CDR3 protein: CASKPAGQGANYGYTF. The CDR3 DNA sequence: TGTGCCAGCAAACCCGCGGGACAGGGGGCGAACTATGGCTACACCTTC.

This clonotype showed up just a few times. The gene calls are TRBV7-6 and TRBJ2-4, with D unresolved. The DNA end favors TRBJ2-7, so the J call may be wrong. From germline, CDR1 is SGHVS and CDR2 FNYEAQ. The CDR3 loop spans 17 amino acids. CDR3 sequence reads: CASSYPPYLMSPNEQYF. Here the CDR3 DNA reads TGTGCCAGCAGCTACCCCCCCTACCTGATGAGTCCCAACGAGCAGTACTTC.

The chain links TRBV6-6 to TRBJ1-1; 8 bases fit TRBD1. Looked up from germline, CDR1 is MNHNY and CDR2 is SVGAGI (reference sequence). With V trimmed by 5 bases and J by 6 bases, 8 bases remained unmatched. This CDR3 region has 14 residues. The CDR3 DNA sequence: TGTGCCAGCAGTGGGACAGGAACGAATCCTGAAGCTTTCTTT. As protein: CASSGTGTNPEAFF.

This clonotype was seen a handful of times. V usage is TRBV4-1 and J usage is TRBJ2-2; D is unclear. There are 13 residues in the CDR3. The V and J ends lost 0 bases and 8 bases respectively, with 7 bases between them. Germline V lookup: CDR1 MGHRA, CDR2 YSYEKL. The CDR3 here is CASSQDVRGELFF. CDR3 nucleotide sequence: TGCGCCAGCAGCCAAGATGTCCGGGGGGAGCTGTTTTTT.

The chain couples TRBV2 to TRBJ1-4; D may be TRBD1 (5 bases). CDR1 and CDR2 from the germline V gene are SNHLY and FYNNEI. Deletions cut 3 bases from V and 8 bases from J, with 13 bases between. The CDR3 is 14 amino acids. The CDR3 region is CASSDLVRAEKLFF. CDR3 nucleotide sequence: TGTGCCAGCAGTGATTTAGTCAGGGCCGAAAAACTGTTTTTT.

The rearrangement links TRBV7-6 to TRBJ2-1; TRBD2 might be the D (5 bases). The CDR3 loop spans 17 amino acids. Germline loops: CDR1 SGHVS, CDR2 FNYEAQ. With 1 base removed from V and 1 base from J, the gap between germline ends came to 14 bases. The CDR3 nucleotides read TGTGCCAGCAGCTTAGTCCTCGGGGTGGGGTCCTACAATGAGCAGTTCTTC. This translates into CASSLVLGVGSYNEQFF.

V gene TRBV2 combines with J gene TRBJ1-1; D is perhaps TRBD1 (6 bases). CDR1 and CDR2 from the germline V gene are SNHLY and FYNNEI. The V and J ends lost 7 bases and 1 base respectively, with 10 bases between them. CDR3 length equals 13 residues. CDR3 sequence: CASTWDKNTEAFF. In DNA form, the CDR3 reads TGTGCCAGCACCTGGGACAAGAACACTGAAGCTTTCTTT.

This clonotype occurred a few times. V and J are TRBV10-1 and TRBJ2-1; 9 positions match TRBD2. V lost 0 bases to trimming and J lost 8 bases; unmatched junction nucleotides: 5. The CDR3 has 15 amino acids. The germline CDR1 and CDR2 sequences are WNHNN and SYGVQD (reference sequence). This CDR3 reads CASSESWTSADEQFF. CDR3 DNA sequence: TGCGCCAGCAGTGAGTCGTGGACTAGCGCTGATGAGCAGTTCTTC.

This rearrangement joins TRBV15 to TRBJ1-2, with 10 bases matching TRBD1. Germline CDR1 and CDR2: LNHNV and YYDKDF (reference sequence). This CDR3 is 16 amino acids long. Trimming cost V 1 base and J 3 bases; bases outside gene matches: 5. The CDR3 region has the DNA TGTGCCACCAGCAGAGGCGGGACAGGGGCAGACTATGGCTACACCTTC. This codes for CATSRGGTGADYGYTF.

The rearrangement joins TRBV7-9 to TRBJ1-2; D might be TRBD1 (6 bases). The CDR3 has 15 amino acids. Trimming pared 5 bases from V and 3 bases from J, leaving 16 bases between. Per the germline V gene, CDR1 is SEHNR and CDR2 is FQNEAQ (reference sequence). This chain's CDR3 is CASSLSGGADYGYTF. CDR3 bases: TGTGCCAGCAGCCTTAGTGGGGGCGCGGACTATGGCTACACCTTC.

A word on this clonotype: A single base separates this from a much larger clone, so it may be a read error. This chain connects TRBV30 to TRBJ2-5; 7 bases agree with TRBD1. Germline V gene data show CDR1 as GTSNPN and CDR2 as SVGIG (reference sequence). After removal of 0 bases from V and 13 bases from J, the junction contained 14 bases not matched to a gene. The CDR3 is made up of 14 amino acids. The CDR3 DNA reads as TGTGCCTGGAGTGTACAGGGGCGAGCGTACGAGCGGTACTTC. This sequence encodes CAWSVQGRAYERYF.

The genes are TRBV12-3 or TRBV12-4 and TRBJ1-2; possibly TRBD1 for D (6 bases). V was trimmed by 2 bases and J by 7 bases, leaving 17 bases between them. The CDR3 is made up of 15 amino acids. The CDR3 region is CASSLMGALGGGYTF. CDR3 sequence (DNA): TGTGCCAGCAGTTTAATGGGGGCACTGGGAGGTGGCTACACCTTC.

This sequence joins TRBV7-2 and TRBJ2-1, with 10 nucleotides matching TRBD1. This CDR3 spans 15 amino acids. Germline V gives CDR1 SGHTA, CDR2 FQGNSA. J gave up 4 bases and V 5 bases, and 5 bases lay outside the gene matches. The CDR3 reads CASSARQGAYNEQFF. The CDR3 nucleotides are TGTGCCAGCAGCGCACGACAGGGGGCTTACAATGAGCAGTTCTTC.